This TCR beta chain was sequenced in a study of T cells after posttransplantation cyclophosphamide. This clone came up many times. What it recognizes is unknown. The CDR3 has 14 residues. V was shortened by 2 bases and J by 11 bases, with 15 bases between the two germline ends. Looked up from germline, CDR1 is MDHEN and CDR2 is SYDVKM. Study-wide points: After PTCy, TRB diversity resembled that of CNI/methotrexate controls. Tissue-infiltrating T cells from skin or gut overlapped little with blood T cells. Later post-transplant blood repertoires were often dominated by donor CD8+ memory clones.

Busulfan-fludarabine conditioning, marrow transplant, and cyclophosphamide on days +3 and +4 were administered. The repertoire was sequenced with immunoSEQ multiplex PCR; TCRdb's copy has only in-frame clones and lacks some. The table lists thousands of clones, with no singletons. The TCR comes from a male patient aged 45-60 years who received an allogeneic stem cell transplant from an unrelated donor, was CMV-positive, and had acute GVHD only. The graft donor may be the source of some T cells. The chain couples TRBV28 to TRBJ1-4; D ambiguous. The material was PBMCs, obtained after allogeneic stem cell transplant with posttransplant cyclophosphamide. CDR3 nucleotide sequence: TGTGCCAGCAGTTTAGGTTGGAGTTCGCTGAAACTGTTTTTT. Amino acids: CASSLGWSSLKLFF. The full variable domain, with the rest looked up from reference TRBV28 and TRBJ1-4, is DVKVTQSSRYLVKRTGEKVFLECVQDMDHENMFWYRQDPGLGLRLIYFSYDVKMKEKGDIPEGYSVSREKKERFSLILESASTNQTSMYLCASSLGWSSLKLFFGSGTQLSVL.